These T cell receptor beta chains were read from a single sample in a study of blood T cells in healthy people across ages. TCRdb re-called the 5' RACE reads through MiXCR, storing one row per CDR3 protein. This sample has 700,000 or so distinct CDR3 sequences; roughly 43% occur once, and the top ten carry about 32%. The sample was blood. These receptors all come from a man older than 75 in good health. Each CDR3 is given with its conserved first and last residue. The order of the fields is V gene, clone size, CDR3 length, J gene, CDR3 protein. Not every row has a clone size; where given, it reads once, few, many or a size class.

TRBV29-1	few	12	TRBJ1-5	CSVGEGNQPQHF
TRBV7-6	.	16	TRBJ1-5	CASSSSTGPFNQPQHF
TRBV9	.	17	TRBJ2-3	CASSVSWRELYTDTQYF
TRBV15	.	20	TRBJ2-6	CATSRDWWGTGGTGANVLTF
TRBV27	.	15	TRBJ2-7	CASSLGARGIYEQYF
TRBV5-1	.	16	.	CASSPGLRENGETQYF
TRBV10-3	many	13	TRBJ1-2	CAISPTGFGGYTF
TRBV7-9	few	14	TRBJ2-1	CASSPGGGINEQFF
TRBV6-2/TRBV6-3	.	15	.	CASRNRGLLTETQYF
TRBV7-2	few	14	TRBJ1-1	CASSLVLLNTEAFF
TRBV6-2/TRBV6-3	.	15	TRBJ1-5	CASSYSDRVNQPQHF
TRBV13	few	15	TRBJ2-1	CASSFPGLAFNEQFF
TRBV12-3/TRBV12-4	.	14	TRBJ2-5	CASSFTSGKETQYF
TRBV27	few	13	TRBJ2-7	CATRGRPTYEQYF
TRBV13	many	14	TRBJ1-5	CASSRGRNNQPQHF
TRBV6-6	.	14	.	CASSDIQSRYEQYF
TRBV7-2	.	15	TRBJ1-6	CASSLASAVNSPLHF
TRBV11-3	few	17	TRBJ2-3	CASSLDRLAGTTDTQYF
TRBV7-9	few	15	TRBJ2-7	CASSRPGLADYEQYF